These 8 T cell receptor beta chains share one sample of origin, sequenced in a study of response to subunit inactivated influenza vaccine. TCRdb reprocessed the RT-PCR reads via MiXCR and lists one record per CDR3 protein. The sample holds about 540,000 distinct CDR3 sequences; roughly 23% are singletons and the top ten take 2.5% to 3%. These same data were also listed under a study on T cells expressing NK-cell markers. That paper adds: Production of TCR beta cDNA relied on 5'RACE template switching with UMIs.

Sequencing used CD4+ T cells sorted from PBMCs, obtained about 12 days after vaccination. These TCRs come from a man between 45 and 60 years old who received an inactivated influenza vaccine.

The table lists this clonotype with a few counts. The CDR3 is CSARPHGGRGANVLTF. The CDR3 coding sequence is TGCAGTGCTCGGCCACACGGGGGGAGGGGGGCCAACGTCCTGACTTTC. The rearrangement uses TRBV20-1 and TRBJ2-6; TRBD2 matches 7 bases. CDR3 length: 16 residues. Germline loops: CDR1 DFQATT, CDR2 SNEGSKA (reference sequence). The V segment lost 5 bases and the J segment 4 bases; nucleotides outside the gene matches: 11.

This clonotype was observed at least ten times. The CDR3 sequence: CASSLGPSNQPQHF. As DNA, the CDR3 is TGTGCCAGCAGCTTAGGGCCAAGCAATCAGCCCCAGCATTTT. This rearrangement joins TRBV7-2 to TRBJ1-5, with D uncertain. CDR1 is SGHTA and CDR2 is FQGNSA in the germline V gene. Trimming cost V 1 base and J 1 base, with 5 bases left between them. The CDR3 totals 14 residues.

V and J are TRBV5-1 and TRBJ2-5; D call uncertain. The germline V gene encodes CDR1 SGHRS and CDR2 YFSETQ. The CDR3 runs 15 residues. Trimming pared 2 bases from V and 4 bases from J, leaving 15 bases between. This CDR3 reads CASSFSPGPGETQYF. CDR3 DNA: TGCGCCAGCAGCTTCTCCCCCGGGCCAGGAGAGACCCAGTACTTC.

There are a few counts of this clonotype. This chain connects TRBV20-1 to TRBJ2-5; D remains unclear. Trimming cost V 3 bases and J 4 bases, with 9 bases left between them. Germline V lookup: CDR1 DFQATT, CDR2 SNEGSKA (reference sequence). The CDR3 covers 12 residues. CDR3 amino acids: CSASYQSETQYF. The CDR3 DNA follows: TGCAGTGCTAGCTATCAGTCAGAGACCCAGTACTTC.

The chain employs TRBV20-1 and TRBJ2-1, with D perhaps matching TRBD2 (6 bases). Trimming stripped 6 bases from V and 5 bases from J, with 17 bases between. The length of the CDR3 is 14 residues. The germline V gene encodes CDR1 DFQATT and CDR2 SNEGSKA (reference sequence). CDR3 nucleotides: TGCAGTGCAAAGACTAGGTCTGCCCACAATGAGCAGTTCTTC. Its protein product is CSAKTRSAHNEQFF.

This clonotype was picked up a small number of times. The J gene is TRBJ2-7, the V gene TRBV20-1; TRBD2 agrees at 8 bases. CDR3 length equals 13 residues. After removal of 3 bases from V and 8 bases from J, the junction contained 9 bases not matched to a gene. In germline, CDR1 is DFQATT, CDR2 SNEGSKA (reference sequence). The DNA of the CDR3 is TGCAGTGCTAGGGGTAGCGGGATAGAGCAGCAGTACTTC. It yields the protein CSARGSGIEQQYF.

The gene calls are TRBV20-1 and TRBJ2-7; no clear D. Trimming left V 3 bases short and J 3 bases short, with 12 bases between. This CDR3 region has 13 residues. Germline V CDR1 and CDR2: DFQATT, SNEGSKA (reference sequence). CDR3 region: CSASGESGYEQYF. The CDR3 nucleotides are TGCAGTGCTAGCGGAGAGAGTGGCTACGAGCAGTACTTC.

A few counts support this clonotype. The rearrangement uses TRBV12-3 or TRBV12-4 and TRBJ2-1; D gene unclear. The CDR3 loop spans 12 amino acids. Deletions cut 6 bases from V and 9 bases from J, with 12 bases between. The CDR3 reads CASRPGLGEQFF. The CDR3 DNA is TGTGCCAGCAGGCCGGGTTTAGGTGAGCAGTTCTTC.